This record concerns one T cell receptor (beta chain) sequence. Using immunoSEQ multiplex PCR, the repertoire was profiled, and TCRdb retains in-frame clones only, with some absent. The table shows more than 65,000 clones, with around 90% occurring only once. The data stem from a study of T cell changes during pregnancy in multiple sclerosis. V shed 4 bases and J 2 bases; nucleotides not matched to a gene: 4. Germline lookup yields CDR1 SGHNT and CDR2 YENEEA. The CDR3 contains 15 residues. The TCR comes from a female donor in good health, enrolled as a control in a pregnancy study. The rearrangement joins TRBV11-3 to TRBJ1-1, with TRBD1 matching 10 bases. This specimen was peripheral blood, taken after pregnancy. CDR3 nucleotide sequence: TGTGCCAGCAGCTCTTCGACAGGGGGCAACACTGAAGCTTTCTTT. Its translation: CASSSSTGGNTEAFF.